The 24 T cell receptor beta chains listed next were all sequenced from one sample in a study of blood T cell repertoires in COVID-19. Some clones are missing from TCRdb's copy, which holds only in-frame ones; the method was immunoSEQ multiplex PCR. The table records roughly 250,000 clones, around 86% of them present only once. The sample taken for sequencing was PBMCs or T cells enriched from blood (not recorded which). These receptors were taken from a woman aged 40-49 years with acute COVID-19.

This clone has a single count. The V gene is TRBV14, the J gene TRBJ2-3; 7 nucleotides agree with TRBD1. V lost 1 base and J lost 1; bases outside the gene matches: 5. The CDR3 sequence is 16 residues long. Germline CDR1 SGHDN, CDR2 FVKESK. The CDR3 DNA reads TGTGCCAGCAGCCAAGGTGGACAGGCTCGCACAGATACGCAGTATTTT. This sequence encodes CASSQGGQARTDTQYF.

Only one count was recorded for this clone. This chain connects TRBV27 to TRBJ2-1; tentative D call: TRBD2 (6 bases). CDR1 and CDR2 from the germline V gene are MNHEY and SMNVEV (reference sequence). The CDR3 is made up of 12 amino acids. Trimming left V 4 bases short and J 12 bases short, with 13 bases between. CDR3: CASSSGGLGQFF. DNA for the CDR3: TGTGCCAGCAGTTCCGGGGGTTTGGGGCAGTTCTTC.

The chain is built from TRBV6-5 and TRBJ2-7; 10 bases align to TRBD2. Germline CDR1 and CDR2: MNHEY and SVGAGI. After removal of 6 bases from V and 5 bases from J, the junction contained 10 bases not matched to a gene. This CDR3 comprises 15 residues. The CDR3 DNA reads TGTGCCAGCAGAACTAGCGGGGAGGTAGGCCACGAGCAGTACTTC. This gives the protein CASRTSGEVGHEQYF.

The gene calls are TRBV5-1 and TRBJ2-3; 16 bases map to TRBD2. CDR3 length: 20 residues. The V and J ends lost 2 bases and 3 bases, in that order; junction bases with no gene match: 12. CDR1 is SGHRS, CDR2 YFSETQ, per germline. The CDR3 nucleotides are TGCGCCAGCAGCTTACCGGGACTAGCGGGAGGGACGAGCTGGACAGATACGCAGTATTTT. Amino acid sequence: CASSLPGLAGGTSWTDTQYF.

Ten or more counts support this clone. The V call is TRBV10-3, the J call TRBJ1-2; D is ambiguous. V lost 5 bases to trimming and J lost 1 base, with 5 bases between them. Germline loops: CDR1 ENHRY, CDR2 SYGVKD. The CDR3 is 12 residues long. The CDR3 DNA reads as TGTGCCATCAGTTCAGTTAACTATGGCTACACCTTC. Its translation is CAISSVNYGYTF.

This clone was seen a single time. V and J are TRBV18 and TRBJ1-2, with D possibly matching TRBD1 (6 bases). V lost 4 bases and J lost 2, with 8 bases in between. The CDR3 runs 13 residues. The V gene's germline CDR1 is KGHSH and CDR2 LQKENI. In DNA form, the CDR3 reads TGTGCCAGCTCACAGGACAGCAACTATGGCTACACCTTC. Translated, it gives CASSQDSNYGYTF.

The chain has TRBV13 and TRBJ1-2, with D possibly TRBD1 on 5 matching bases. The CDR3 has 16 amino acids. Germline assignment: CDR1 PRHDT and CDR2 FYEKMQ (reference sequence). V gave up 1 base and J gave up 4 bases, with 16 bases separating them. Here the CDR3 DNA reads TGTGCCAGCAGCTTAGAGGGGAGGGGACTCGGCTATGGCTACACCTTC. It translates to CASSLEGRGLGYGYTF.

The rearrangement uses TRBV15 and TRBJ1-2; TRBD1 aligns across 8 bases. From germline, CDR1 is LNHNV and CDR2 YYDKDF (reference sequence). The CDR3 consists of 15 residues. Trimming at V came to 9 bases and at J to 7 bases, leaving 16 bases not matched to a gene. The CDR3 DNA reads TGTGCCACAAAGCAGAGAGACAGGGGAGGGGGTGGCTACACCTTC. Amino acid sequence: CATKQRDRGGGGYTF.

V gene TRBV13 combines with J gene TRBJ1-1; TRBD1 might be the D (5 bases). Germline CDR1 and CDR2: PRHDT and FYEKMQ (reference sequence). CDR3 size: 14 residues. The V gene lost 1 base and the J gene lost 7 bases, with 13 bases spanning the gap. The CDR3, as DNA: TGTGCCAGCAGCTTAGAGGGGTTTGCAGGTGAAGCTTTCTTT. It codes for CASSLEGFAGEAFF.

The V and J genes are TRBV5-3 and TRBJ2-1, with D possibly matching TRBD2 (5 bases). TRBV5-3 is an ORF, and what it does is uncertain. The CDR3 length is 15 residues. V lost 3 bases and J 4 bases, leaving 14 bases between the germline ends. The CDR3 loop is CARSSREGFYNEQFF. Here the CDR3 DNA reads TGTGCCAGAAGCTCTCGTGAGGGATTTTACAATGAGCAGTTCTTC.

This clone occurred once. CDR3 bases: TGTGCCAGCAGCCAAGTCTCAGGGAACACTGAAGCTTTCTTT. Encoded protein: CASSQVSGNTEAFF. This rearrangement joins TRBV3-1 (or the pseudogene TRBV3-2) to TRBJ1-1; D gene uncertain. The CDR3 loop spans 14 amino acids. Trimming cost V 1 base and J 1 base, with 7 bases left between them. Per the germline V gene, CDR1 is LGHDT and CDR2 is YNNKEL (reference sequence).

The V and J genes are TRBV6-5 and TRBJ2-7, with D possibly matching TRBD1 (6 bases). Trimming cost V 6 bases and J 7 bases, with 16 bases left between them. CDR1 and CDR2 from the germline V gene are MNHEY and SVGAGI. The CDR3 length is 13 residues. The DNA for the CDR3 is TGTGCCAGCAGGACAACAGGGACGGAAGAGCAGTACTTC. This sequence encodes CASRTTGTEEQYF.

This CDR3 reads CASSLGQASTDTQYF. For the CDR3, the DNA is TGTGCCAGCAGTTTGGGACAGGCAAGCACAGATACGCAGTATTTT. V usage is TRBV27 and J usage is TRBJ2-3; 8 bases are shared with TRBD1. Trimming removed 3 bases from V and 0 bases from J; junction bases left unmatched: 2. The CDR3 covers 15 residues. Germline lookup yields CDR1 MNHEY and CDR2 SMNVEV (reference sequence).

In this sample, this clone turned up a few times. CDR3 sequence: CASSEAGGPLYGYTF. The CDR3 nucleotides are TGTGCCAGCAGTGAAGCGGGGGGACCCCTCTATGGCTACACCTTC. The chain uses TRBV6-1 and TRBJ1-2, with D perhaps TRBD1 (5 bases). CDR3 length: 15 amino acids. Trimming took 0 bases from V and 4 from J, leaving 12 bases between them. Germline lookup yields CDR1 MNHNS and CDR2 SASEGT.

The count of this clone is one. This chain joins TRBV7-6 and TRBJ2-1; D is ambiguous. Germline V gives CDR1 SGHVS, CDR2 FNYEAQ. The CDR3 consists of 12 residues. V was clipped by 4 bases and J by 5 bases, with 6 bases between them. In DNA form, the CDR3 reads TGTGCCAGCAGCTCCCGGGACAATGAGCAGTTCTTC. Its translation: CASSSRDNEQFF.

The CDR3 loop reads CASRQGWDTGELFF. The CDR3 DNA reads as TGTGCCAGCAGGCAGGGGTGGGACACCGGGGAGCTGTTTTTT. The gene calls are TRBV11-3 and TRBJ2-2; a weak D match, TRBD1 (6 bases). This CDR3 region has 14 residues. Germline CDR1 is SGHNT and CDR2 is YENEEA. The germline V and J ends were trimmed by 6 bases and 3 bases, with 11 bases remaining between them. The complete variable domain, with remaining parts taken from reference TRBV11-3 and TRBJ2-2, reads EAGVVQSPRYKIIEKKQPVAFWCNPISGHNTLYWYLQNLGQGPELLIRYENEEAVDDSQLPKDRFSAERLKGVDSTLKIQPAELGDSAVYLCASRQGWDTGELFFGEGSRLTVL.

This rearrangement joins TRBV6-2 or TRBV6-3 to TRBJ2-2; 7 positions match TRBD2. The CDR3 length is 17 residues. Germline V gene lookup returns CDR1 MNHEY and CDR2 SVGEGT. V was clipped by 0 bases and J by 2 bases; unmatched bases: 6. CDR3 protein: CASSYSDGRPNTGELFF. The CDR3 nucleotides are TGTGCCAGCAGTTACTCGGACGGGAGGCCAAACACCGGGGAGCTGTTTTTT.

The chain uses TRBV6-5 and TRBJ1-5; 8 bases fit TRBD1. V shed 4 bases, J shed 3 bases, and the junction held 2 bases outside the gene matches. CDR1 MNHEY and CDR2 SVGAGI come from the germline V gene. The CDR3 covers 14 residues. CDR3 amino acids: CASSSTGANQPQHF. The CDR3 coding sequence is TGTGCCAGCAGTTCGACAGGGGCCAATCAGCCCCAGCATTTT.

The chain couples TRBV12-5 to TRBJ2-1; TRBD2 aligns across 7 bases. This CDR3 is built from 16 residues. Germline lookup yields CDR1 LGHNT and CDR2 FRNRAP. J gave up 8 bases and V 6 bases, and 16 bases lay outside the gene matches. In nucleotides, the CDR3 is TGTGCTAGTGGCACACAGGAAGCGGGAAGGGGCGATGAGCAGTTCTTC. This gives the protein CASGTQEAGRGDEQFF.

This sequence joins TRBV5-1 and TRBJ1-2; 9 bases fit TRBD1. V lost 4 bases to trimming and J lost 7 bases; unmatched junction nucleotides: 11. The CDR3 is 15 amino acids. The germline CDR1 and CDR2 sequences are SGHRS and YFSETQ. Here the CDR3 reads CASSPNSGTGIGYTF. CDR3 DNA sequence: TGCGCCAGCAGCCCCAATTCCGGGACAGGGATTGGCTACACCTTC.

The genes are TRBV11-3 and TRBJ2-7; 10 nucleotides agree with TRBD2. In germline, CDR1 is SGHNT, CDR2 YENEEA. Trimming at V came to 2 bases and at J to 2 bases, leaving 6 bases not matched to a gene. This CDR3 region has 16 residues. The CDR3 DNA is TGTGCCAGCAGCTTATTACTAGCGGGATTGACCTACGAGCAGTACTTC. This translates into CASSLLLAGLTYEQYF.

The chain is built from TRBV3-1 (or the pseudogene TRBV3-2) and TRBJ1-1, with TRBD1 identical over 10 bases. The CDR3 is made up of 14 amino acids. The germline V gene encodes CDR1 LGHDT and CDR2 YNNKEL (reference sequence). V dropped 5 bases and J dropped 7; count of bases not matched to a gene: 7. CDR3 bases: TGTGCCAGCAGCACATACCGGGACAGGGGTGAAGCTTTCTTT. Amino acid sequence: CASSTYRDRGEAFF.

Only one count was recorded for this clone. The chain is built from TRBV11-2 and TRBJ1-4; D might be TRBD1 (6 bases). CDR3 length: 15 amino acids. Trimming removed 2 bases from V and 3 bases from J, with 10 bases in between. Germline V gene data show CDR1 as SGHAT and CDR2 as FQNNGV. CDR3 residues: CASSLRGTANEKLFF. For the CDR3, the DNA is TGTGCCAGCAGCTTAAGGGGGACGGCTAATGAAAAACTGTTTTTT.

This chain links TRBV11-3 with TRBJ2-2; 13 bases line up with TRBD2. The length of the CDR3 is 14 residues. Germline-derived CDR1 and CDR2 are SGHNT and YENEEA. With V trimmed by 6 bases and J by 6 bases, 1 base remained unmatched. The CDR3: CASRGLAGSGELFF. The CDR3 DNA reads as TGTGCCAGCAGGGGACTAGCGGGATCCGGGGAGCTGTTTTTT.